Below, one TCR beta chain is given with its context. The sample belongs to a study of T cell responses to AZD1222 COVID-19 vaccine. Overall study: Pooling was applied to second doses at about 4 or about 12 weeks.

The assay was immunoSEQ multiplex PCR, and TCRdb's table has in-frame clones only and misses some. The sample has under 200,000 clones; around 93% are singletons. This CDR3 contains 15 residues. V lost 4 bases to trimming and J lost 3 bases, with 14 bases between them. The germline CDR1 and CDR2 sequences are SGHRS and YFSETQ. The chain has TRBV5-1 and TRBJ2-1; D is ambiguous. The sequence derives from an adult in good health. The specimen comprised peripheral blood, sampled on day 0 of AZD1222 vaccination. The CDR3 DNA is TGCGCCAGCAGCAGAGATTCTTATAACTACAATGAGCAGTTCTTC. Amino acids: CASSRDSYNYNEQFF.